The clone carrying this TCR beta chain occurred many times. What it binds is unknown. TCRdb re-called the RACE reads through MiXCR, storing one row per CDR3 protein. Among fewer than 60,000 distinct CDR3 sequences listed, roughly 12% were seen once. Noted time point: pre-sensitization, week 0. Treatment specified: therapeutic diphenylcyclopropenone sensitization with weekly scalp DPC. Total RNA was extracted from unfractionated whole blood. This specimen comes from a study of human T cells and chemical hapten exposure. General observations from the study: Following DPC sensitization, TCRs present above 1 in 1000 frequency showed no change. Versus controls, significantly more large CDR3 similarity clusters arose from expanded TCRs.

V was pared by 4 bases and J by 0 bases, with 7 bases between. The CDR3 is 14 amino acids. Germline CDR1 and CDR2: MNHEY and SVGEGT. This material consisted of whole blood, taken in connection with sensitization to the hapten diphenylcyclopropenone (DPC). This TCR derives from a woman aged 40 to 50 with alopecia areata. Some clones in this sample may be carry-over from other donors' samples. This chain uses TRBV6-2 or TRBV6-3 with TRBJ2-4; D call uncertain. For the CDR3, the DNA is TGTGCCAGCAGTTCGTTGATAGCCAAAAACATTCAGTACTTC. It encodes CASSSLIAKNIQYF.